This T cell receptor (beta chain) stems from a study of vaccination and CD4 T cells after COVID-19. Study-level background: At a median approximately 99 days (range 35 to 161) after diagnosis, post-COVID samples were drawn. Samples were taken after vaccination, a median of around 78 days after dose two, with a range of 14 to 241.

TCRdb ran MiXCR on the PCR reads and lists one entry per CDR3 protein. The data contain 30,000 or so distinct CDR3 sequences, roughly 45% of them singletons. For this clonotype: Its matching antigen is unknown.

Time point given: late sampling 161 to 241 days after vaccination in a few convalescent patients. CDR3 length equals 15 residues. Per the germline V gene, CDR1 is LNHDA and CDR2 is SQIVND (reference sequence). V gave up 4 bases and J gave up 4 bases; unmatched junction bases: 4. Regarding the study as a whole: Researchers report that 304 of 307 vaccine-specific clones in convalescent patients proved spike mono-reactive. SARS-CoV-2-reactive clonotypes showed a nonsignificant median rise from about 20 to 38.

The specimen was CD4+ T cells from blood, collected about 7 months after SARS-CoV-2 vaccination. The V and J genes are TRBV19 and TRBJ2-7; TRBD2 matches at 13 bases. The source is a human donor who had recovered from COVID-19. Here the CDR3 DNA reads TGTGCCAGTAGTAGACTAGCGGGAGGACGGTACGAGCAGTACTTC. This sequence encodes CASSRLAGGRYEQYF.